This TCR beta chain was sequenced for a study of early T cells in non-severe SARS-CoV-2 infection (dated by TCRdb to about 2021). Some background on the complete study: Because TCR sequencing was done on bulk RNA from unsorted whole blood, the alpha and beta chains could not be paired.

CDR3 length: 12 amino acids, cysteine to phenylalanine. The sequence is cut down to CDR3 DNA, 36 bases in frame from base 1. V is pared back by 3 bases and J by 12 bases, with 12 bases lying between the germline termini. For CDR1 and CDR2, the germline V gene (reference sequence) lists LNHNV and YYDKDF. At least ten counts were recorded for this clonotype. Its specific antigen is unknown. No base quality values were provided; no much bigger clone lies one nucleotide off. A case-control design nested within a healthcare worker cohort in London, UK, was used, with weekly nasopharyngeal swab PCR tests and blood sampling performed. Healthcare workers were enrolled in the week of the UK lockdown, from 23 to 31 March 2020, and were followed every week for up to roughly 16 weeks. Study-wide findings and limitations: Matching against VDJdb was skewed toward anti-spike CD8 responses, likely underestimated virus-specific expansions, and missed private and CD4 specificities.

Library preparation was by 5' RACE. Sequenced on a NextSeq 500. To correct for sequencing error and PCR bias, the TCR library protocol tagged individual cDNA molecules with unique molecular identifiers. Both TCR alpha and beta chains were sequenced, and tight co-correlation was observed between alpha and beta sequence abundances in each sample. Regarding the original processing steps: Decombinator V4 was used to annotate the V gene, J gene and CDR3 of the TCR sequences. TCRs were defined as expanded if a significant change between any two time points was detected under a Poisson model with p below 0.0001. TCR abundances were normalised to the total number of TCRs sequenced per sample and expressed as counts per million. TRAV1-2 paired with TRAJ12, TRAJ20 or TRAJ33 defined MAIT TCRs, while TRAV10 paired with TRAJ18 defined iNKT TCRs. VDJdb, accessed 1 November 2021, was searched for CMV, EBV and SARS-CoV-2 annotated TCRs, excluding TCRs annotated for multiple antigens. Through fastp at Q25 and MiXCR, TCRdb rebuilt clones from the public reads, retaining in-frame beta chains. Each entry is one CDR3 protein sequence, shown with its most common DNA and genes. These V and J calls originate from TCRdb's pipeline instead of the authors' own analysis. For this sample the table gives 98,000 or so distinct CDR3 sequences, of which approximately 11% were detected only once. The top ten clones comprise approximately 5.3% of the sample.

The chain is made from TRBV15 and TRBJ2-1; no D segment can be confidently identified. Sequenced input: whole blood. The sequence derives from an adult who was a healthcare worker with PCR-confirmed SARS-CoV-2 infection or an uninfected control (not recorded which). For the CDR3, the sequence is CATSRATLRQFF. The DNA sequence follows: TGTGCCACCAGCAGGGCGACTCTGCGGCAGTTCTTC.